This T cell receptor (beta chain) was captured by sequencing in a study of T cells in narcolepsy. Study-level information: Enrolled donors included narcolepsy type 1 or type 2 patients and healthy controls.

Measured with immunoSEQ multiplex PCR; TCRdb has only the in-frame clones, and not every one. The sample consists of tens of thousands of clones, 80% to 90% of them appearing once. Findings and caveats of the study: Comparing one patient's CSF and blood CD4+ clonotypes highlighted HCRT- and TRIB2-specific autoreactive clonotypes. Autoreactive clone sequences were missing from some blood memory CD4+ repertoires.

From germline, CDR1 is MDHEN and CDR2 SYDVKM. V lost 11 bases and J 5 bases, leaving 27 bases between the germline ends. CDR3 length equals 16 residues. On this clone: Its specificity is unknown.

Sequencing was performed on CD45RA- memory CD4+ T cells from PBMCs. The sequence was collected from a human donor with narcolepsy. The J gene is TRBJ2-5, the V gene TRBV28, with a tentative D call TRBD2 (6 bases). CDR3 coding DNA: TGTGCCGGACTACCACCCATCAGGCGGCTAGGGGAGACCCAGTACTTC. Its protein is CAGLPPIRRLGETQYF.